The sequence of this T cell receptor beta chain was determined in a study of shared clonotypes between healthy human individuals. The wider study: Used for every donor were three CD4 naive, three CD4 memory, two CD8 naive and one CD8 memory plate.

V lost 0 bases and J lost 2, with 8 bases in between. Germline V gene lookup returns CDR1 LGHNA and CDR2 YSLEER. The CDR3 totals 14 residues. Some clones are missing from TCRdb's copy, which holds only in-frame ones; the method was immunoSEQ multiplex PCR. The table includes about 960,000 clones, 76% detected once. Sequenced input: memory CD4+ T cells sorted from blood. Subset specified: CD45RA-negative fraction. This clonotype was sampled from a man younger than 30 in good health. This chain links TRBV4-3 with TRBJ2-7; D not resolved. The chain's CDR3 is CASSQEDGPYEQYF. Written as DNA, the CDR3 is TGCGCCAGCAGCCAAGAGGACGGACCCTACGAGCAGTACTTC.